A single T cell receptor (beta chain) is shown here with its context. What it recognizes is unknown. Other nucleotide sequences from this sample produce the same CDR3. These data belong to a study of cytomegalovirus exposure and HLA in healthy donors. Broader study findings: The study dropped some indistinguishable V segments, TRBV6-2 and TRBV6-3 among them.

Germline V CDR1 and CDR2: MNHEY, SVGAGI. The CDR3 runs to 15 residues. With 6 bases clipped from V and 6 bases from J, the junction kept 9 bases outside the gene matches. PCR amplification relied on 60 Vbeta primers (plus 13 Jbeta primers). In the source study's methods: About 11 million of the 80 million or so unique TCR beta chains counted in a later analysis were shared. Only in-frame clones appear in the TCRdb table, and some are missing; sequencing was by immunoSEQ multiplex PCR. The DNA was the basis for D and trimming; V, J and clone size are from that table. The data show 100,000 to 150,000 clones, with approximately 78% seen just once and around 4% held by the top ten.

The sequencing input was PBMCs. The sequence was obtained from a man aged 40-50 years in good health and CMV-seronegative. The genes are TRBV6-5 and TRBJ2-2; 8 bases map to TRBD1. This CDR3 is CASRLGQGAPGELFF. Here the CDR3 DNA reads TGTGCCAGCAGACTAGGACAGGGAGCGCCCGGGGAGCTGTTTTTT.